This is a list of T cell receptor beta chains from one sample in a study of cytomegalovirus exposure and HLA in healthy donors. The protocol was immunoSEQ multiplex PCR, while the TCRdb copy is restricted to in-frame clones and leaves out a portion. The sample records about 170,000 clones, approximately 79% being singletons. Sequenced material: PBMCs. The receptors originated from a man between 35 and 55 years old in good health and CMV-seropositive. The CDR3 runs from the conserved cysteine through the conserved F or W. Some rows mark clone size as missing; the rest say once, few, many or name a class of expanded clone.

TRBV18 few CASSPAEGLPLHF
TRBV29-1 - CSVLLGRTEAFF
TRBV5-6 few CASSFTEETQYF
TRBV7-8 - CASSLGGHKALFF
TRBV28 - CASGDRGNF
TRBV6-4 - CASSALAGGYNEQFF
TRBV4-3 - CASSQDLRGSGGYTF
TRBV9 once CASSQGVQLQETQYF
TRBV18 - CASSPGQVSYTEAFF
TRBV25-1 - CASRGGGRDTQYF
TRBV5-1 - CASSLGGNLISGNTIYF
TRBV29-1 - CSVEVRREGEAFF
TRBV5-6 - CASSFLVNVQSRGRNEQFF
TRBV2 - CASRAGSGPGNTIYF
TRBV7-3 - CASSLTGRSPLHF
TRBV9 - CASSVGTANSPLHF
TRBV27 - CASSTGQGATDTQYF
TRBV29-1 once CSQDRATDTQYF
TRBV5-1 once CASSLLPSGTSGGQETQYF
TRBV5-4 few CASSLFTGGYTF
TRBV11-2 - CASSSAGLAGYEQYF
TRBV29-1 - CSVEVRDRQETQYF
TRBV11-1 few CASSWGQKNSPLHF
TRBV4-3 - CASRGGLVGEQFF
TRBV2 - CASSEGGGSQPQHF
TRBV27 - CASSLATGGGYTF
TRBV4-3 - CASSQDRTGGQYNEQFF
TRBV19 - CASSRETGGNSPLHF
TRBV18 - CASSPLPDNYEQYF
TRBV7-8 - CASSSQGFYGYTF
TRBV7-2 - CASSSSTGPTEAFF
TRBV7-2 - CASSLRAGTYEQYF
TRBV7-8 few CASSLVRANSPLHF
TRBV4-1 - CASSQGLGAPEAFF
TRBV6-1 once CASRQSGGHYEQYF
TRBV9 few CASSAGGVSGYTF
TRBV9 - CASSVAMAGGPADTQYF